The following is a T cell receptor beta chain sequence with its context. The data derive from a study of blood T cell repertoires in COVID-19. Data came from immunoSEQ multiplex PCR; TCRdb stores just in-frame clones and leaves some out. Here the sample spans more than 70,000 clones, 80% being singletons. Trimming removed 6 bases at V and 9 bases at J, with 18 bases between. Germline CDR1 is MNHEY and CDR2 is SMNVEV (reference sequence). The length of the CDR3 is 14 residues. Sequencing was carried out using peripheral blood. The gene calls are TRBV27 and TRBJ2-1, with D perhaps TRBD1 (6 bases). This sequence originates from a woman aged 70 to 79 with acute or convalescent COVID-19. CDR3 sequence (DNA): TGTGCCAGCAGGTACAGGAATGAAGGGGGTGAGCAGTTCTTC. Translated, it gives CASRYRNEGGEQFF.